This is a list of T cell receptor beta chains from one sample in a study of blood T cell repertoires in COVID-19. Method: immunoSEQ multiplex PCR; TCRdb's copy keeps in-frame clones and lacks some. The data contain under 250,000 clones, approximately 86% of them singletons. What was sequenced was PBMCs or T cells enriched from blood (not recorded which). The receptors here all came from a woman aged 30 to 39 with acute COVID-19. The CDR3 runs from the conserved cysteine through the conserved F or W. A D gene is named only where the DNA matches it firmly. Rows give clone size only sometimes, using once, few, many, or a class for an expanded clone.

>-|TRBV12-3/TRBV12-4|TRBJ1-6|TRBD1
CASRLDRGSPLHF
TGTGCCAGCAGACTAGACAGGGGTTCACCCCTCCACTTT
>-|TRBV7-9|TRBJ2-1|-
CASSHPPQGGIEQFF
TGTGCCAGCAGCCATCCCCCCCAGGGTGGTATTGAGCAGTTCTTC
>-|TRBV9|TRBJ1-5|-
CASSASAQPNQPQHF
TGTGCCAGCAGCGCGTCCGCACAGCCTAATCAGCCCCAGCATTTT
>-|TRBV6-5|TRBJ2-1|-
CASRQGRPVYNEQFF
TGTGCCAGCAGGCAGGGAAGGCCTGTCTACAATGAGCAGTTCTTC
>-|TRBV6-5|TRBJ1-6|TRBD1
CASWTGSNSPLHF
TGTGCCAGCTGGACAGGGTCTAATTCACCCCTCCACTTT
>-|TRBV15|TRBJ1-1|-
CATSRALQGAEAFF
TGTGCCACCAGCAGAGCCCTCCAAGGGGCTGAAGCTTTCTTT
>few|TRBV15|TRBJ1-4|-
CATSRDPAGEKLFF
TGTGCCACCAGCAGAGATCCGGCAGGTGAAAAACTGTTTTTT
>-|TRBV19|TRBJ2-1|-
CASRLAGAPNEQFF
TGTGCCAGTAGGTTGGCGGGGGCCCCCAATGAGCAGTTCTTC
>few|TRBV27|TRBJ1-6|-
CASSSPRGSYNSPLHF
TGTGCCAGCAGTTCACCTCGAGGGAGCTATAATTCACCCCTCCACTTT
>-|TRBV7-2|TRBJ2-7|-
CASTPGASFSYEQYF
TGTGCCAGCACCCCAGGGGCCAGCTTCTCCTACGAGCAGTACTTC
>-|TRBV6-5|TRBJ2-2|TRBD1
CASSYSQGVTGELFF
TGTGCCAGCAGTTACTCACAGGGGGTCACCGGGGAGCTGTTTTTT
>-|TRBV7-9|TRBJ2-7|TRBD1
CASSWDRVRYNEQYF
TGTGCCAGCAGCTGGGACAGGGTGAGGTATAACGAGCAGTACTTC
>-|TRBV6-1|TRBJ1-5|-
CASSEWGGNQPQHF
TGTGCCAGCAGTGAATGGGGGGGGAACCAGCCCCAGCATTTT
>few|TRBV2|TRBJ1-1|-
CASRYNNEAFF
TGTGCCAGCAGGTATAACAATGAAGCTTTCTTT
>-|TRBV11-2|TRBJ1-5|-
CASSLEGLGGNQPQHF
TGTGCCAGCAGCTTAGAAGGTCTGGGGGGTAATCAGCCCCAGCATTTT
>-|TRBV25-1|TRBJ2-1|TRBD1
CASSDGQDGGEQFF
TGTGCCAGCAGTGACGGACAGGATGGTGGCGAGCAGTTCTTC
>-|TRBV6-6|TRBJ1-2|-
CASSFGSYADGYTF
TGTGCCAGCAGTTTCGGATCGTACGCGGATGGCTACACCTTC
>-|TRBV7-2|TRBJ2-2|TRBD1
CASRQPGQGSTGELFF
TGTGCCAGCAGACAGCCGGGACAGGGGAGCACCGGGGAGCTGTTTTTT
>-|TRBV11-2|TRBJ2-7|TRBD1
CASSGDRAYEQYF
TGTGCCAGCAGCGGCGACAGGGCTTACGAGCAGTACTTC
>once|TRBV4-1|TRBJ2-7|-
CASSQGQGTYEQYF
TGCGCCAGCAGCCAAGGGCAGGGGACCTACGAGCAGTACTTC
>-|TRBV7-2|TRBJ1-2|TRBD1
CASSTGVSGGYTF
TGTGCCAGCAGTACAGGGGTTTCGGGTGGCTACACCTTC
>-|TRBV11-2|TRBJ2-3|-
CASSPLGGPRTDTQYF
TGTGCCAGCAGCCCCCTGGGGGGGCCGCGCACAGATACGCAGTATTTT
>-|TRBV6-5|TRBJ2-1|-
CASRKGVSNEQFF
TGTGCCAGCAGAAAGGGAGTAAGTAATGAGCAGTTCTTC
>-|TRBV27|TRBJ1-1|-
CASSPLRRGGNTEAFF
TGTGCCAGCAGTCCCTTAAGGAGGGGAGGGAACACTGAAGCTTTCTTT
>-|TRBV27|TRBJ2-7|-
CASSIYGTPTNYEQYF
TGTGCCAGCAGTATCTACGGGACACCGACTAACTACGAGCAGTACTTC
>-|TRBV7-2|TRBJ2-2|TRBD2
CASSRTSGGANTGELFF
TGTGCCAGCAGCCGCACCAGCGGGGGGGCCAACACCGGGGAGCTGTTTTTT